This T cell receptor beta chain came from a study of blood T cell repertoires in COVID-19. Overall study: T cells, B-cell-depleted T cells, or PBMCs provided the cDNA or gDNA that served as material.

The CDR3 contains 14 residues. CDR1 and CDR2 from the germline V gene are SGHDT and YYEEEE. The V segment lost 4 bases and the J segment 2 bases; nucleotides outside the gene matches: 4. As originally analysed: Amplification of reference gene primers was used by the study to estimate nucleated cell counts. Profiling relied on immunoSEQ multiplex PCR, and the TCRdb table lists in-frame clones only, not all of them. For V, J and clone size, that table is used; D and trimming come from the DNA. The sample includes approximately 280,000 clones, approximately 80% seen only once; the top ten take over 4%. The chain links TRBV5-6 to TRBJ2-5, with 8 nucleotides matching TRBD1. The specimen sequenced was PBMCs or T cells enriched from blood (not recorded which). The receptor was isolated from a man aged 35 to 55 who had been exposed to COVID-19. CDR3 sequence reads: CASSRGTGQETQYF. The CDR3 region has the DNA TGTGCCAGCAGCCGGGGGACAGGACAAGAGACCCAGTACTTC.